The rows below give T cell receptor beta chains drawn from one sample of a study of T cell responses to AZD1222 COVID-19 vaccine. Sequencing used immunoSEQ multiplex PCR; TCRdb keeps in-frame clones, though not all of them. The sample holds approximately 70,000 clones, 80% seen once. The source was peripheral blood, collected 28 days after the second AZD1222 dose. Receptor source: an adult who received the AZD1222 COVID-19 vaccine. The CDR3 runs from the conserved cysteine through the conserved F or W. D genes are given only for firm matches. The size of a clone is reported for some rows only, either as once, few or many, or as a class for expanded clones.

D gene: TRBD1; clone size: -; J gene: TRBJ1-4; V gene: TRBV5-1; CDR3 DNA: TGCGCCAGCAACGGGGGCAGGGGGTCTAATGAAAAACTGTTTTTT; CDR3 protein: CASNGGRGSNEKLFF
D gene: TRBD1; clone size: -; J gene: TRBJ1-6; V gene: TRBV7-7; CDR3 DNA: TGTGCTAGCAGCTTAGAGCCAGGGGGTAATTCACCCCTCCACTTT; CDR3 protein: CASSLEPGGNSPLHF
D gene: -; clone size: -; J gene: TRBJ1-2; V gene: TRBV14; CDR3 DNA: TGTGCCAGCAGCCAATCCCCGGGCTATGGCTACACCTTC; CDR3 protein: CASSQSPGYGYTF
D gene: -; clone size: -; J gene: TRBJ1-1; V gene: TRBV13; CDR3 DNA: TGTGCCAGCAGCTTTCAGCCGGGAGCTCGGCCGAACACTGAAGCTTTCTTT; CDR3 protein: CASSFQPGARPNTEAFF
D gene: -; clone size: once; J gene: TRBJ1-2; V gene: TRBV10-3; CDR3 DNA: TGTGCCATCAGTGAGGGACCCACGTATGGCTACACCTTC; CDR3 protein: CAISEGPTYGYTF
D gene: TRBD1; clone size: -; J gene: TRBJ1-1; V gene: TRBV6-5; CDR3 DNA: TGTGCCAGCAGTAAGGGACAGGGAGGCACTGAAGCTTTCTTT; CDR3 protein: CASSKGQGGTEAFF
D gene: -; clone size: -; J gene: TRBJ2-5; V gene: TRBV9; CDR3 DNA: TGTGCCAGCAGCGTAGTCCCTCGGGAGACCCAGTACTTC; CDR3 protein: CASSVVPRETQYF
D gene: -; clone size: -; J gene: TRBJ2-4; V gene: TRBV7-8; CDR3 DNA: TGTGCCAGCAGCTTAGGTCGTTGGGCAGGGGAGAGGGAGATGACCAAAAACATTCAGTACTTC; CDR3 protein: CASSLGRWAGEREMTKNIQYF
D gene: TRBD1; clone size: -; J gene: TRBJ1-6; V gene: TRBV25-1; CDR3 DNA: TGTGCCAGCAGCGAGACAGGGTTGGATAATTCACCCCTCCACTTT; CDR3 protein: CASSETGLDNSPLHF
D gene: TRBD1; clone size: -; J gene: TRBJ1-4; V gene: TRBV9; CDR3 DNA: TGTGCCAGCAGCCCGGGGCTGGGACAGGGGGAAAAACTGTTTTTT; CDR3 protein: CASSPGLGQGEKLFF
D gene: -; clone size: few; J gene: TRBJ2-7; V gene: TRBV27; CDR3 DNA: TGTGCCAGCAGTTTGGGACTGCTATACGAGCAGTACTTC; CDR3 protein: CASSLGLLYEQYF
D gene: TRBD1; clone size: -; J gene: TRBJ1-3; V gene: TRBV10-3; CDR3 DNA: TGTGCCATCAGGGGGACAGGGGCTTTTGGAAACACCATATATTTT; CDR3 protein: CAIRGTGAFGNTIYF
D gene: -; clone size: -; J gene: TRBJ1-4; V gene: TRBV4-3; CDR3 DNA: TGCGCCAGCAGCCAAGATAGGAGGAACGTAGGGGAAAAACTGTTTTTT; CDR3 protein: CASSQDRRNVGEKLFF